The 21 T cell receptor beta chains given below trace back to one sample, sequenced in a study of vaccination and CD4 T cells after COVID-19. Treatment: roughly 10-day PBMC culture with coronavirus spike peptide pools or control peptides (ViraFEST assay). What these receptors recognize is not known. Researchers used the Oncomine TCR Beta short-read assay to sequence DNA from cultured CD4+ T cells. Each CDR3 protein gets one entry after TCRdb re-called the PCR reads with MiXCR. Here the sample spans approximately 9,300 distinct CDR3 sequences, 30% to 45% being singletons. The sample was CD4+ T cells from blood, cultured in vitro. These receptors were obtained from a human donor who had recovered from COVID-19.

This clonotype is medium-sized (0.01 to 0.1%). The chain recombines TRBV19 with TRBJ1-1; 11 bases align to TRBD1. The germline V gene encodes CDR1 LNHDA and CDR2 SQIVND (reference sequence). V lost 8 bases to trimming and J lost 0 bases; unmatched junction nucleotides: 5. The CDR3 runs 15 residues. CDR3 coding DNA: TGTGCCAGTCTCGGGACAGGGGGGGTGAACACTGAAGCTTTCTTT. Translating it yields CASLGTGGVNTEAFF.

In its sample, this clonotype was seen a few times. The chain combines TRBV4-1 with TRBJ1-1, with TRBD1 as a possible D gene (5 bases). Germline V gene sequence: CDR1 MGHRA, CDR2 YSYEKL. V shed 1 base and J shed 5 bases, with 14 bases lying between them. CDR3 length: 15 amino acids. For the CDR3, the DNA is TGCGCCAGCAGCCAAGGGGCCGGGGGAAGGACTGAAGCTTTCTTT. Encoded protein: CASSQGAGGRTEAFF.

The chain has TRBV20-1 and TRBJ1-3, with 7 bases identical to TRBD1. The CDR3 spans 15 residues. V was clipped by 6 bases and J by 4 bases; unmatched bases: 12. Per the germline V gene, CDR1 is DFQATT and CDR2 is SNEGSKA (reference sequence). The CDR3 spells CSAKPEGDRGNTIYF. As DNA, the CDR3 is TGCAGTGCAAAACCTGAGGGGGACAGAGGAAACACCATATATTTT.

The chain employs TRBV9 and TRBJ1-1; D ambiguous. V lost 4 bases to trimming and J lost 7 bases, with 14 bases between them. The CDR3 sequence is 13 residues long. The V gene's germline CDR1 is SGDLS and CDR2 YYNGEE. The DNA for the CDR3 is TGTGCCAGCAGCCCCCGAGAGGGTTATGAAGCTTTCTTT. As protein: CASSPREGYEAFF.

This clonotype was observed a few times. V and J are TRBV6-2 or TRBV6-3 and TRBJ1-4; D remains unclear. CDR1 MNHEY and CDR2 SVGEGT come from the germline V gene. The CDR3 extends over 15 amino acids. Trimming took 0 bases from V and 6 from J, leaving 11 bases between them. CDR3 region: CASSYSRPRHEKLFF. The CDR3 DNA sequence: TGTGCCAGCAGTTACTCGAGGCCGCGCCATGAAAAACTGTTTTTT.

This clonotype has only a few counts. The chain is built from TRBV7-6 and TRBJ2-2; D is unresolved. This CDR3 region has 15 residues. Germline V gene data show CDR1 as SGHVS and CDR2 as FNYEAQ. V lost 5 bases and J 0 bases, leaving 10 bases between the germline ends. CDR3 sequence: CASSPLGPNTGELFF. The DNA of the CDR3 is TGTGCCAGCAGCCCCCTCGGGCCGAACACCGGGGAGCTGTTTTTT. Supplemented by reference TRBV7-6 and TRBJ2-2, the full variable domain reads GAGVSQSPRYKVTKRGQDVALRCDPISGHVSLYWYRQALGQGPEFLTYFNYEAQQDKSGLPNDRFSAERPEGSISTLTIQRTEQRDSAMYRCASSPLGPNTGELFFGEGSRLTVL.

This clonotype was observed a few times. The rearrangement links TRBV27 to TRBJ1-1; 8 nucleotides match TRBD1. Per the germline V gene, CDR1 is MNHEY and CDR2 is SMNVEV (reference sequence). The CDR3 totals 15 residues. The J segment lost 1 base and the V segment lost 6 bases, leaving 7 bases of the junction unmatched. CDR3 nucleotides: TGTGCCAGCAGCCCCAGGGGGCAAGGGAACACTGAAGCTTTCTTT. This sequence encodes CASSPRGQGNTEAFF.

This clonotype was picked up a small number of times. The CDR3 sequence: CSARETLGFGVDSDTF. The CDR3 DNA reads as TGCAGTGCTAGGGAAACCTTAGGCTTCGGAGTCGACAGCGACACCTTC. This chain connects TRBV20-1 to TRBJ1-2; the D gene is possibly TRBD1 (5 bases). CDR1 DFQATT and CDR2 SNEGSKA come from the germline V gene (reference sequence). The CDR3 is made up of 16 amino acids. V was clipped by 3 bases and J by 12 bases, with 29 bases between them.

This clonotype was detected once. The CDR3 reads CATSTALSSYNEQFF. The CDR3 nucleotides read TGTGCCACCTCGACAGCTCTGAGCTCCTACAATGAGCAGTTCTTC. The chain has TRBV2 and TRBJ2-1, with D perhaps matching TRBD1 (5 bases). Germline V gene lookup returns CDR1 SNHLY and CDR2 FYNNEI. Trimming stripped 10 bases from V and 0 bases from J, with 16 bases between. The CDR3 is 15 amino acids.

The chain uses TRBV4-1 and TRBJ1-6; 7 bases are shared with TRBD1. Germline V gene lookup returns CDR1 MGHRA and CDR2 YSYEKL. V lost 5 bases and J lost 3; bases outside the gene matches: 10. This CDR3 has 17 amino acids. The CDR3 here is CASSSDRILLYNSPLHF. Written as DNA, the CDR3 is TGCGCCAGCAGCTCGGACAGGATCCTTCTCTATAATTCACCCCTCCACTTT.

Only a few counts were recorded for this clonotype. This chain uses TRBV19 with TRBJ2-2; tentative D call: TRBD1 (6 bases). Between the trimmed V and J ends, which lost 8 bases and 1 base, there was a span of 11 bases. The V gene's germline CDR1 is LNHDA and CDR2 SQIVND (reference sequence). This CDR3 is built from 14 residues. CDR3 DNA sequence: TGTGCCAGTGGACAGTCTCGGAACACCGGGGAGCTGTTTTTT. It codes for CASGQSRNTGELFF.

This clonotype was detected only a few times. The chain couples TRBV12-3 or TRBV12-4 to TRBJ2-2, with D possibly matching TRBD1 (6 bases). The CDR3 totals 15 residues. Trimming pared 5 bases from V and 8 bases from J, leaving 18 bases between. The CDR3 loop is CASSPTGTAAGELFF. CDR3 nucleotide sequence: TGTGCCAGCAGTCCTACAGGGACCGCAGCAGGGGAGCTGTTTTTT.

The chain employs TRBV7-6 and TRBJ1-6; D ambiguous. Per the germline V gene, CDR1 is SGHVS and CDR2 is FNYEAQ. The CDR3 runs 15 residues. Trimming took 0 bases from V and 6 from J, leaving 9 bases between them. In DNA form, the CDR3 reads TGTGCCAGCAGCTTAGCCGCAGATGGTAATTCACCCCTCCACTTT. Translating it yields CASSLAADGNSPLHF.

The rearrangement links TRBV6-1 to TRBJ1-5; no clear D. CDR1 is MNHNS and CDR2 is SASEGT in the germline V gene. With 6 bases removed from V and 0 bases from J, the gap between germline ends came to 12 bases. The CDR3 loop spans 15 amino acids. CDR3 DNA sequence: TGTGCCAGCAGGGGGTTCCGAGATAGCAATCAGCCCCAGCATTTT. It is translated as CASRGFRDSNQPQHF.

This clonotype has only a few counts. The chain carries TRBV5-4 and TRBJ1-5, with 8 positions matching TRBD1. The germline gives CDR1 SGHNT, CDR2 YYREEE (reference sequence). There are 14 residues in the CDR3. V lost 2 bases and J lost 3; bases outside the gene matches: 1. This CDR3 reads CASSLQGVNQPQHF. The CDR3 nucleotides are TGTGCCAGCAGCTTACAGGGGGTCAATCAGCCCCAGCATTTT.

The chain has TRBV19 and TRBJ1-2; no clear D gene. CDR1 is LNHDA and CDR2 is SQIVND in the germline V gene (reference sequence). Trimming stripped 4 bases from V and 7 bases from J, with 16 bases between. The CDR3 extends over 14 amino acids. The CDR3 is CASSSNGNLGGYTF. CDR3 DNA: TGTGCCAGTAGTAGTAACGGGAACTTGGGTGGCTACACCTTC.

V and J are TRBV6-1 and TRBJ1-2; 11 nucleotides agree with TRBD1. V lost 6 bases, J lost 7 bases, and 4 bases stayed unmatched. The CDR3 is 13 residues long. Per the germline V gene, CDR1 is MNHNS and CDR2 is SASEGT. CDR3 sequence: CASSRTGGTGYTF. The CDR3 region has the DNA TGTGCCAGCAGCCGGACAGGGGGCACTGGCTACACCTTC.

This clonotype has more than one count but fewer than ten. A junction end diverges from the germline sequence, so it may reflect a read error. The CDR3 here is CASSKGQSSSEQYF. For the CDR3, the DNA is TGTGCCAGCAGCAAGGGACAAAGTTCCTCCGAGCAGTACTTC. The chain joins TRBV11-3 to TRBJ2-7; possibly TRBD1 for D (6 bases). Germline loops: CDR1 SGHNT, CDR2 YENEEA. The CDR3 is 14 residues long.

This clonotype was detected a few times. The V and J genes are TRBV27 and TRBJ1-3, with TRBD1 as a possible D gene (5 bases). The V gene's germline CDR1 is MNHEY and CDR2 SMNVEV (reference sequence). V was trimmed by 5 bases and J by 5 bases, leaving 16 bases between them. The CDR3 has 15 amino acids. The CDR3 region is CASSPGLWGRNTIYF. The CDR3 nucleotides read TGTGCCAGCAGTCCGGGGCTTTGGGGTCGAAACACCATATATTTT.

In its sample, this clonotype was seen a few times. The chain links TRBV6-2 or TRBV6-3 to TRBJ2-3; 11 nucleotides agree with TRBD2. With 5 bases clipped from V and 5 bases from J, the junction kept 9 bases outside the gene matches. In germline, CDR1 is MNHEY, CDR2 SVGEGT. The length of the CDR3 is 16 residues. The CDR3 loop is CASSRTSGSPGDTQYF. The CDR3, as DNA: TGTGCCAGCAGTAGGACTAGCGGGTCACCCGGAGATACGCAGTATTTT.

This sequence joins TRBV12-3 or TRBV12-4 and TRBJ2-3; D is tentatively TRBD1 or TRBD2 (5 bases each). The CDR3 is 14 amino acids. Deletions cut 6 bases from V and 6 bases from J, with 16 bases between. CDR3 in amino acids: CASRPEMGVDTQYF. CDR3 DNA sequence: TGTGCCAGCAGGCCCGAAATGGGGGTGGATACGCAGTATTTT.